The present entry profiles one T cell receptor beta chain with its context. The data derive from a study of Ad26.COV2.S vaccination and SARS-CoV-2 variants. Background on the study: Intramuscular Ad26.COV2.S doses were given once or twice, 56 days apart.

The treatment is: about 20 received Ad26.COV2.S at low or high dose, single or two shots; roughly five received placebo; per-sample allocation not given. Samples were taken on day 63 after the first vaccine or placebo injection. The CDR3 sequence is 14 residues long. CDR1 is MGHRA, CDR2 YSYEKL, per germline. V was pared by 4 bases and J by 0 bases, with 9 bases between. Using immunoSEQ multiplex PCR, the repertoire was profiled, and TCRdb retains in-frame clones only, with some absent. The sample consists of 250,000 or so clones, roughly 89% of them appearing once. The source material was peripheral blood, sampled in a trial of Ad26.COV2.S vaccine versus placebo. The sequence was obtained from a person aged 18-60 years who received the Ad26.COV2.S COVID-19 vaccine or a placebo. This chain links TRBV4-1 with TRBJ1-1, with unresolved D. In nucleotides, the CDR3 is TGCGCCAGCAGCCGGGTCGGGGTGAACACTGAAGCTTTCTTT. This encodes CASSRVGVNTEAFF.